This note documents a single TCR beta chain sequence. Sampling of blood occurred at baseline, cycle 4 day 1, and cycle 7 day 1. The source of the sample is a study of OX40 agonist ivuxolimab in advanced cancers. On the study more broadly: The patients received agonistic anti-OX40 (CD134) antibody ivuxolimab. The study enrolled dose-escalation patients with hepatocellular carcinoma, melanoma, renal cell or head and neck cancer.

TCRdb's copy holds only in-frame clones and misses some; the assay was immunoSEQ multiplex PCR. The sample contains some 100,000 clones, 90% of which appear only once. The sequenced sample was CD4+ or CD8+ T cells sorted from blood, obtained in a trial of the OX40 agonist ivuxolimab. The clonotype comes from an adult with an advanced solid tumor such as melanoma, head and neck, liver or kidney cancer.

CDR3 nucleotides: TGTGCCTGGAGTCTTTGGCGAGGGGTATCCTACAATGAGCAGTTCTTC. Its translation is CAWSLWRGVSYNEQFF. The chain recombines TRBV30 with TRBJ2-1; D possibly uses TRBD1 or TRBD2 (5 bases each). The V end lost 2 bases, the J end lost 1 base, and 15 bases lay between the germline ends. The V gene's germline CDR1 is GTSNPN and CDR2 SVGIG (reference sequence). CDR3 length: 16 residues.